The clone carrying this T cell receptor beta chain was counted a few times. No antigen is known for it. The entry originates in a study of OX40 agonist ivuxolimab in advanced cancers. The repertoire was sequenced with immunoSEQ multiplex PCR; TCRdb's copy has only in-frame clones and lacks some. This sample yields 35,000 to 45,000 clones, of which roughly 84% are seen a single time; 20% to 25% belongs to the top ten. Regarding the study as a whole: It was not determined which antigens were specifically recognized by the peripheral T cells that had undergone clonal expansion.

CDR3 size: 13 residues. Looked up from germline, CDR1 is ENHRY and CDR2 is SYGVKD. V was cut by 0 bases and J by 1 base, with 3 bases left in between. This chain links TRBV10-3 with TRBJ1-1; D is unclear. This receptor was taken from an adult with an advanced solid tumor such as melanoma, head and neck, liver or kidney cancer. The input for sequencing was CD4+ or CD8+ T cells sorted from blood, taken in a trial of the OX40 agonist ivuxolimab. CDR3 residues: CAISESANTEAFF. In nucleotides, the CDR3 is TGTGCCATCAGTGAGTCTGCGAACACTGAAGCTTTCTTT.